This is a list of T cell receptor beta chains from one sample in a study of cytomegalovirus exposure and HLA in healthy donors. The repertoire was sequenced with immunoSEQ multiplex PCR; TCRdb's copy has only in-frame clones and lacks some. The table shows some 150,000 clones, with nearly 80% occurring only once. Material for sequencing was PBMCs. Every receptor here comes from a man aged 40-50 years in good health and CMV-seropositive. The CDR3 runs from the conserved cysteine through the conserved F or W. Each record gives: D gene, V gene, clone size, J gene, CDR3 DNA, CDR3 protein. The D gene is left open where the match is weak. Size tells how often a clone was seen (once, few, many) or the class of an expanded clone, and some rows leave it out.

D: TRBD1; V: TRBV28; size: few; J: TRBJ1-4; DNA: TGTGCCAGCAGTACCTTTGCTGGGGACAGCGCAAATGAAAAACTGTTTTTT; CDR3: CASSTFAGDSANEKLFF
D: -; V: TRBV6-5; size: -; J: TRBJ1-1; DNA: TGTGCCAGCAGATTAACAGAGAACACTGAAGCTTTCTTT; CDR3: CASRLTENTEAFF
D: -; V: TRBV5-5; size: -; J: TRBJ2-2; DNA: TGTGCCAGCAGCCCTGCCAGTACCGGGGAGCTGTTTTTT; CDR3: CASSPASTGELFF
D: TRBD2; V: TRBV5-4; size: few; J: TRBJ2-7; DNA: TGTGCCAGCAGCATGGGTGTAGCGGGAGGAACTAAGGCATACGAGCAGTACTTC; CDR3: CASSMGVAGGTKAYEQYF
D: TRBD1; V: TRBV6-1; size: -; J: TRBJ2-7; DNA: TGTGCCAGCAGCGAGAGCCGGGACAGGGGACGGGAGCAGTACTTC; CDR3: CASSESRDRGREQYF
D: -; V: TRBV4-3; size: -; J: TRBJ1-4; DNA: TGCGCCAGCAGCCAAGAAGAGGGTAATGATGAAAAACTGTTTTTT; CDR3: CASSQEEGNDEKLFF
D: TRBD2; V: TRBV19; size: -; J: TRBJ2-7; DNA: TGTGCCAGTAGTATAGCCGGACTAGCCCCCCACTACGAGCAGTACTTC; CDR3: CASSIAGLAPHYEQYF
D: -; V: TRBV10-3; size: -; J: TRBJ1-1; DNA: TGTGCCACGGAGGGGTCCTCGGGCACTGAAGCTTTCTTT; CDR3: CATEGSSGTEAFF
D: -; V: TRBV5-1; size: -; J: TRBJ2-5; DNA: TGCGCCAGCAGCTTGGCCAGGGGCGGGGGTCGAGAGACCCAGTACTTC; CDR3: CASSLARGGGRETQYF
D: TRBD1; V: TRBV6-1; size: once; J: TRBJ2-7; DNA: TGTGCCAGCAGTGACCGGACAGGGGGCAACTACGAGCAGTACTTC; CDR3: CASSDRTGGNYEQYF
D: -; V: TRBV13; size: -; J: TRBJ1-4; DNA: TGTGCCAGCAGCTCAAGACGGTGCAGGGGAAAACTGTTTTTT; CDR3: CASSSRRCRGKLFF
D: -; V: TRBV6-1; size: -; J: TRBJ2-3; DNA: TGTGCCAGCTTCCAGGGCCCCAGCACAGATACGCAGTATTTT; CDR3: CASFQGPSTDTQYF
D: -; V: TRBV7-9; size: -; J: TRBJ2-2; DNA: TGTGCCAGCAGCCCAAACAAATCGCGGGTCGGGGAGCTGTTTTTT; CDR3: CASSPNKSRVGELFF
D: -; V: TRBV6-1; size: -; J: TRBJ2-7; DNA: TGTGCCAGCAGTGGACAGGTCCCACTGACCTACGAGCAGTACTTC; CDR3: CASSGQVPLTYEQYF
D: TRBD1; V: TRBV5-6; size: -; J: TRBJ1-5; DNA: TGTGCCAGCAGTGGGAGGGGACAGGATCAGCCCCAGCATTTT; CDR3: CASSGRGQDQPQHF
D: -; V: TRBV21-1; size: -; J: TRBJ2-2; DNA: TGTGCCAGCAGGAGGGGGGGGGCCATCAACACCGGGGAGCTGTTTTTT; CDR3: CASRRGGAINTGELFF
D: TRBD1; V: TRBV6-5; size: -; J: TRBJ1-4; DNA: TGTGCCAGCAGTCCAGGGGGCACGAATCGGGAAAAACTGTTTTTT; CDR3: CASSPGGTNREKLFF
D: TRBD1; V: TRBV6-4; size: -; J: TRBJ1-1; DNA: TGTGCCAGCAGTAGGACAGGGAGGACCACTGAAGCTTTCTTT; CDR3: CASSRTGRTTEAFF
D: -; V: TRBV18; size: -; J: TRBJ1-2; DNA: TGTGCCAGCTCACCCGCCAGGGGCAGTAACTATGGCTACACCTTC; CDR3: CASSPARGSNYGYTF
D: -; V: TRBV5-1; size: -; J: TRBJ1-2; DNA: TGCGCCAGCAGCATCGAAGCAGGGGCCGCTACCTTTAACTATGGCTACACCTTC; CDR3: CASSIEAGAATFNYGYTF
D: TRBD2; V: TRBV5-1; size: -; J: TRBJ2-7; DNA: TGCGCCAGCAGCTTGGGGACTAGCGGCTACGAGCAGTACTTC; CDR3: CASSLGTSGYEQYF
D: TRBD1; V: TRBV29-1; size: -; J: TRBJ1-5; DNA: TGCAGCGTGGGACAGGGGGATCAGCCCCAGCATTTT; CDR3: CSVGQGDQPQHF
D: TRBD1; V: TRBV9; size: -; J: TRBJ1-4; DNA: TGTGCCAGCAGCGCGACGATGGGACAGTATAATGAAAAACTGTTTTTT; CDR3: CASSATMGQYNEKLFF
D: -; V: TRBV16; size: -; J: TRBJ1-2; DNA: TGTGCCAGCAGCCAATCTCTACAGGAAGGCTACACCTTC; CDR3: CASSQSLQEGYTF
D: TRBD1; V: TRBV23-1; size: -; J: TRBJ1-4; DNA: TGCGCCAGCAGTCAATCGCCAGGGGGCGCTAGTACTAATGAAAAACTGTTTTTT; CDR3: CASSQSPGGASTNEKLFF
D: -; V: TRBV5-1; size: -; J: TRBJ1-5; DNA: TGCGCCAGCAGCTTGGAACCAGGGGTCAATCAGCCCCAGCATTTT; CDR3: CASSLEPGVNQPQHF
D: TRBD1; V: TRBV7-2; size: -; J: TRBJ1-5; DNA: TGTGCCAGCAGCTTAGTTACAGGGGGGGGAGTATATTTGCCCCAGCATTTT; CDR3: CASSLVTGGGVYLPQHF
D: -; V: TRBV15; size: once; J: TRBJ1-2; DNA: TGTGCCACCAGCAGAGATCAAAACTATGGCTACACCTTC; CDR3: CATSRDQNYGYTF
D: TRBD2; V: TRBV18; size: -; J: TRBJ2-1; DNA: TGTGCCAGCTCACCTTCAGGCGGGAGCGAGGTATATGATGAGCAGTTCTTC; CDR3: CASSPSGGSEVYDEQFF
D: -; V: TRBV2; size: -; J: TRBJ2-5; DNA: TGTGCCAGCAGTGGTTACCTTTTAGCGGCCCATAACCAAGAGACCCAGTACTTC; CDR3: CASSGYLLAAHNQETQYF
D: TRBD2; V: TRBV7-3; size: -; J: TRBJ2-5; DNA: TGTGCCAGCAGCCAGAGCGGGAGAGGGGAGACCCAGTACTTC; CDR3: CASSQSGRGETQYF
D: -; V: TRBV4-2; size: -; J: TRBJ2-1; DNA: TGTGCCAGCAGCCAAGACCACGGGAGCTCCTACAATGAGCAGTTCTTC; CDR3: CASSQDHGSSYNEQFF
D: -; V: TRBV27; size: -; J: TRBJ2-5; DNA: TGTGCCAGCAGTTCTTACCTCGCACAGGGCCAAGAGACCCAGTACTTC; CDR3: CASSSYLAQGQETQYF
D: -; V: TRBV2; size: once; J: TRBJ1-2; DNA: TGTGCCAGCAGTGAACGGTCCCCAGGGTATGGCTACACCTTC; CDR3: CASSERSPGYGYTF
D: TRBD1; V: TRBV30; size: -; J: TRBJ2-6; DNA: TGTGCCACAGATTTGGGACAGAGCTCTGGGGCCAACGTCCTGACTTTC; CDR3: CATDLGQSSGANVLTF
D: TRBD2; V: TRBV5-1; size: -; J: TRBJ2-7; DNA: TGCGCCAGCAGCTTTTCCCTAGCGGGGGGACGGTACGAGCAGTACTTC; CDR3: CASSFSLAGGRYEQYF
D: TRBD1; V: TRBV5-1; size: -; J: TRBJ2-5; DNA: TGCGCCAGCAGCCAGGGACAGGGGTTACAAGAGACCCAGTACTTC; CDR3: CASSQGQGLQETQYF
D: TRBD1; V: TRBV5-1; size: -; J: TRBJ1-6; DNA: TGCGCCAGCAGCTTGTACGGGACAGGGAATGCCCGTAATTCACCCCTCCACTTT; CDR3: CASSLYGTGNARNSPLHF
D: -; V: TRBV5-4; size: once; J: TRBJ2-3; DNA: TGTGCCAGCAGCCAGACTAGTGGCACAGATACGCAGTATTTT; CDR3: CASSQTSGTDTQYF
D: -; V: TRBV28; size: -; J: TRBJ1-2; DNA: TGTGCCAGCACCCGGGGGGGATTCCTGATTGGCTACACCTTC; CDR3: CASTRGGFLIGYTF
D: TRBD1; V: TRBV5-6; size: -; J: TRBJ2-2; DNA: TGTGCCAGCAGCTCCGGGACAGGGGTAGACACCGGGGAGCTGTTTTTT; CDR3: CASSSGTGVDTGELFF
D: TRBD1; V: TRBV6-6; size: -; J: TRBJ2-5; DNA: TGTGCCAGCAGTTACTCTACAGGGGGCGAAGAGACCCAGTACTTC; CDR3: CASSYSTGGEETQYF
D: TRBD2; V: TRBV7-9; size: -; J: TRBJ2-1; DNA: TGTGCCAGCAGCTTAATAGCGGGAGGGAGCTCCTACAATGAGCAGTTCTTC; CDR3: CASSLIAGGSSYNEQFF
D: TRBD1; V: TRBV12-5; size: -; J: TRBJ1-4; DNA: TGTGCTAGTGGTTTGGTTTTTTTGGGACAGAGTAATGAAAAACTGTTTTTT; CDR3: CASGLVFLGQSNEKLFF
D: -; V: TRBV25-1; size: -; J: TRBJ2-4; DNA: TGTGCCAGCAGTGAATTTCTCGCCGGTACGGCCAAAAACATTCAGTACTTC; CDR3: CASSEFLAGTAKNIQYF
D: -; V: TRBV2; size: -; J: TRBJ2-3; DNA: TGTGCCAGCAGTGAACTAACTACGCAGTATTTT; CDR3: CASSELTTQYF